These 17 T cell receptor beta chains came from one sample sequenced in a study of identifying expanded T cells in peripheral blood. Method: immunoSEQ multiplex PCR; TCRdb's copy keeps in-frame clones and lacks some. Of about 110,000 clones listed, around 88% are singletons. The sample comprised blood. Every receptor here comes from a person between 18 and 75 years old in good health.

V usage is TRBV7-2 and J usage is TRBJ1-2; 10 nucleotides line up with TRBD1. This CDR3 comprises 14 residues. The V gene end was trimmed by 0 bases and the J gene end by 8 bases; junction bases not matched to a gene: 3. CDR1 and CDR2 (germline): SGHTA, FQGNSA. As DNA, the CDR3 is TGTGCCAGCAGCTTAGCGGGACAGGGGCAGGGCTACACCTTC. Its translation is CASSLAGQGQGYTF.

The gene calls are TRBV10-1 and TRBJ2-3, with 13 bases matching TRBD2. The germline CDR1 and CDR2 sequences are WNHNN and SYGVQD (reference sequence). The CDR3 is made up of 21 amino acids. V gave up 4 bases and J gave up 2 bases; unmatched junction bases: 18. The CDR3 DNA reads as TGCGCCAGCAGTGTCAGTCCGGGTGTTGGGACTAGCGGGGTGTACACAGATACGCAGTATTTT. Translation gives CASSVSPGVGTSGVYTDTQYF.

The chain combines TRBV4-3 with TRBJ2-1; tentative D call: TRBD1 (6 bases). Germline V gives CDR1 LGHNA, CDR2 YSLEER. Trimming took off 0 bases at V and 1 base at J, with 13 bases between the two ends. The CDR3 sequence is 17 residues long. CDR3 region: CASSQDLGTGSYNEQFF. CDR3 nucleotides: TGCGCCAGCAGCCAAGATCTAGGAACAGGGTCCTACAATGAGCAGTTCTTC.

The chain links TRBV2 to TRBJ1-1; a weak D match, TRBD1 (5 bases). Looked up from germline, CDR1 is SNHLY and CDR2 is FYNNEI. This CDR3 comprises 13 residues. The V gene lost 7 bases and the J gene lost 6 bases, with 15 bases spanning the gap. In nucleotides, the CDR3 is TGTGCCAGCAACGGAGAGGGGCCCTCTGAAGCTTTCTTT. Encoded protein: CASNGEGPSEAFF.

V and J are TRBV28 and TRBJ2-7, with D possibly TRBD1 on 5 matching bases. The ends were cut back, 2 bases at V and 2 bases at J, with 13 bases in the middle. The germline V gene has CDR1 MDHEN and CDR2 SYDVKM. CDR3 length: 15 amino acids. In DNA form, the CDR3 reads TGTGCCAGCAGTTTAGCTCAGGGTCGGCCCTACGAGCAGTACTTC. It codes for CASSLAQGRPYEQYF.

This chain links TRBV5-4 with TRBJ1-1, with D unclear. Deletions cut 0 bases from V and 5 bases from J, with 11 bases between. The CDR3 runs to 14 residues. From germline, CDR1 is SGHNT and CDR2 YYREEE (reference sequence). CDR3 protein: CASSLGSERTEAFF. For the CDR3, the DNA is TGTGCCAGCAGCTTGGGGTCAGAGAGAACTGAAGCTTTCTTT.

The chain uses TRBV15 and TRBJ2-5; tentatively, D is TRBD1 or TRBD2 (5 bases each). The length of the CDR3 is 16 residues. Germline V CDR1 and CDR2: LNHNV, YYDKDF (reference sequence). Trimming removed 5 bases at V and 2 bases at J, with 18 bases between. The CDR3 sequence is CATSYKQLWGQETQYF. The CDR3 nucleotides are TGTGCCACCAGCTACAAACAGTTGTGGGGGCAAGAGACCCAGTACTTC. The variable domain in full, completed from reference TRBV15 and TRBJ2-5, reads DAMVIQNPRYQVTQFGKPVTLSCSQTLNHNVMYWYQQKSSQAPKLLFHYYDKDFNNEADTPDNFQSRRPNTSFCFLDIRSPGLGDTAMYLCATSYKQLWGQETQYFGPGTRLLVL.

The rearrangement links TRBV5-1 to TRBJ2-2, with 9 bases aligning to TRBD2. The V and J ends lost 4 bases and 5 bases, in that order; junction bases with no gene match: 9. The CDR3 consists of 16 residues. CDR1 SGHRS and CDR2 YFSETQ come from the germline V gene. The CDR3: CASSQRLAEGTGELFF. In DNA form, the CDR3 reads TGCGCCAGCAGCCAACGACTAGCGGAGGGGACCGGGGAGCTGTTTTTT.

The V call is TRBV5-6, the J call TRBJ1-1, with D hard to call. This CDR3 spans 16 amino acids. The V gene's germline CDR1 is SGHDT and CDR2 YYEEEE. Trimming left V 0 bases short and J 5 bases short, with 17 bases between. CDR3 in DNA: TGTGCCAGCAGCTTGGGCCCCACTGGGGTGAGGACTGAAGCTTTCTTT. It codes for CASSLGPTGVRTEAFF.

The rearrangement links TRBV9 to TRBJ2-3; TRBD2 matches at 8 bases. CDR1 is SGDLS and CDR2 is YYNGEE in the germline V gene. There are 16 residues in the CDR3. The V gene end was trimmed by 0 bases and the J gene end by 9 bases; junction bases not matched to a gene: 12. CDR3 sequence reads: CASSVARTGGLGTQYF. The CDR3 bases are TGTGCCAGCAGCGTAGCTCGCACGGGGGGGCTCGGGACGCAGTATTTT.

The chain has TRBV5-1 and TRBJ1-1; TRBD1 might be the D (5 bases). Germline V CDR1 and CDR2: SGHRS, YFSETQ. Trimming pared 0 bases from V and 6 bases from J, leaving 12 bases between. The CDR3 is 14 amino acids. This CDR3 is CASSLGQLKAEAFF. The CDR3 DNA is TGCGCCAGCAGCTTGGGACAGCTAAAAGCTGAAGCTTTCTTT.

The chain joins TRBV6-5 to TRBJ1-1; 9 bases align to TRBD1. CDR1 MNHEY and CDR2 SVGAGI come from the germline V gene. V was clipped by 10 bases and J by 0 bases; unmatched bases: 3. The CDR3 has 13 amino acids. In DNA form, the CDR3 reads TGTGCCACGAACAGGGGGCTGAACACTGAAGCTTTCTTT. This translates into CATNRGLNTEAFF.

The rearrangement joins TRBV18 to TRBJ2-1; D is perhaps TRBD2 (6 bases). The CDR3 has 15 residues. Germline V gene sequence: CDR1 KGHSH, CDR2 LQKENI. Deletions cut 1 base from V and 0 bases from J, with 7 bases between. The DNA of the CDR3 is TGTGCCAGCTCACCACGGGGGGACTCCTACAATGAGCAGTTCTTC. Amino acids: CASSPRGDSYNEQFF.

This chain joins TRBV18 and TRBJ1-1; D unclear. Germline CDR1 and CDR2: KGHSH and LQKENI. The V and J ends lost 1 base and 3 bases respectively, with 6 bases between them. The CDR3 is 13 residues long. The CDR3 here is CASSPQGYTEAFF. Written as DNA, the CDR3 is TGTGCCAGCTCACCACAGGGTTACACTGAAGCTTTCTTT.

The rearrangement uses TRBV6-1 and TRBJ2-7, with 7 bases that match TRBD1. Trimming took 11 bases from V and 7 from J; bases not matched to a gene: 14. Germline V gene lookup returns CDR1 MNHNS and CDR2 SASEGT. The CDR3 covers 13 residues. The DNA for the CDR3 is TGTGCCGGCCGACAGGGATTTTCGGAAGAGCAGTACTTC. This gives the protein CAGRQGFSEEQYF.

J is TRBJ1-2 and V is TRBV6-5, with D unclear. V was pared by 6 bases and J by 4 bases, with 9 bases between. This CDR3 comprises 12 residues. The V gene's germline CDR1 is MNHEY and CDR2 SVGAGI. The CDR3 nucleotides are TGTGCCAGCAGCGAACAAGGCTATGGCTACACCTTC. Its translation is CASSEQGYGYTF.

The chain is built from TRBV18 and TRBJ1-2; 7 nucleotides match TRBD1. The CDR3 is 13 residues long. Germline CDR1 and CDR2: KGHSH and LQKENI. J was trimmed by 8 bases and V by 3 bases; bases with no gene match: 6. CDR3 in DNA: TGTGCCAGCTCACCGGGACAGAGAGAAGGCTACACCTTC. It encodes CASSPGQREGYTF.